The clone carrying this T cell receptor (beta chain) was seen only once. The sample belongs to a study of blood T cell repertoires in COVID-19. About the research overall: Both acute and convalescent COVID-19 samples were obtained from the United States, Italy and Spain. From T cells, B-cell-depleted T cells, or PBMCs came the material, which was cDNA or gDNA.

This CDR3 comprises 16 residues. CDR1 is SGHNT and CDR2 is YYREEE in the germline V gene (reference sequence). The J segment lost 6 bases and the V segment lost 6 bases, leaving 12 bases of the junction unmatched. Authors' analysis steps: Amplification of reference gene primers was used by the study to estimate nucleated cell counts. Produced via immunoSEQ multiplex PCR; TCRdb's table is partial and in-frame only. V and J calls and clone size are those listed in that table; D and trimming were worked out from the DNA. The sample has about 200,000 clones; around 80% are singletons. This rearrangement joins TRBV5-4 to TRBJ2-2, with 9 bases identical to TRBD2. This TCR was recovered from an elderly woman with active or convalescent COVID-19. Sequencing was performed on peripheral blood. The chain's CDR3 is CASNRGGALGAGELFF. For the CDR3, the DNA is TGTGCCAGCAACCGCGGGGGGGCCTTAGGTGCCGGGGAGCTGTTTTTT.